This T cell receptor (beta chain) was documented in a study of regulatory T cells in long-lasting Graves disease. Many counts were recorded for this clonotype. Building the TCR beta libraries relied on iRepertoire HTBI primers, and CDR3 regions underwent Arm-PCR. TCRdb re-called the multiplex PCR reads with MiXCR, one entry per CDR3 protein. Here the sample spans roughly 380,000 distinct CDR3 sequences, roughly 15% being singletons. Documented time point: newly diagnosed GD, antithyroid drugs for less than 3 months. With RNA extracted from PBMCs as input, the TCR library was made. The patients included were those that came from an endocrinology department in Xi'an, China. This sample comprised peripheral blood mononuclear cells (PBMCs), obtained at new diagnosis, from a patient treated with antithyroid drugs. This receptor was taken from a female donor with Graves disease.

The CDR3 loop is CASRNTRNTGELFF. The DNA of the CDR3 is TGTGCCAGCAGAAACACTAGGAACACCGGGGAGCTGTTTTTT. V is TRBV28 and J is TRBJ2-2; D perhaps matches TRBD2 (5 bases). The V and J ends lost 6 bases and 1 base respectively, with 9 bases between them. Germline values: CDR1 MDHEN, CDR2 SYDVKM. This CDR3 region has 14 residues.